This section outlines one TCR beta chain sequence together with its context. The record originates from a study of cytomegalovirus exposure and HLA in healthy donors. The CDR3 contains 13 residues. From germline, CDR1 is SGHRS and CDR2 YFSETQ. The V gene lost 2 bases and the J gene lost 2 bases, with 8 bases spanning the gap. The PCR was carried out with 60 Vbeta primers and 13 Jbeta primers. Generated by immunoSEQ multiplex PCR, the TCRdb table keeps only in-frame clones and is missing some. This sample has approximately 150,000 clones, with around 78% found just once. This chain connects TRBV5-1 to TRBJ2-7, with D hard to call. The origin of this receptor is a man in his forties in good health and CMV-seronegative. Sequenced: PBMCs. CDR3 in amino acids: CASSFSQAYEQYF. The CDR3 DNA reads TGCGCCAGCAGCTTTTCGCAGGCCTACGAGCAGTACTTC.